This T cell receptor (beta chain) was found in a study of cytomegalovirus exposure and HLA in healthy donors (dated by TCRdb to the late 2010s). For context, the study as a whole: An earlier analysis of roughly 570 of the donors reported approximately 260 Gb of sequence data and 117 million unique TCR beta sequences obtained from approximately 180 million T cells. An early release that covered fewer than 750 HLA-typed donors contained approximately 300 gigabases of sequencing data and 75 million to 100 million unique TCR sequences. Among the roughly 400 genotyped donors, approximately 82% belonged to the genetic ancestry cluster associated with self-reported Caucasian donors. The aim of the study was to test whether cataloging public T cell receptors could identify signatures of past pathogen exposure. The T cell repertoires of 666 subjects were profiled by immunosequencing and related to cytomegalovirus serostatus. A separate validation cohort of about 110 different subjects was used in addition to the 666-subject first cohort. The study combined high-throughput TCR immunosequencing, statistical association of individual TCRs with disease status, and machine learning to predict cytomegalovirus infection status. In a later analysis, previously published TCR beta repertoires from 600 to 850 donors were re-analyzed and high-resolution HLA genotyping was added so that TCR occurrence patterns could be studied. The later analysis used no new phenotypic data to find candidate immune exposures, relying instead on TCR beta sequences and their occurrence across donors. An earlier analysis of nearly 600 of the donors applied high-throughput TCR beta sequencing to assess whether each TCR beta V gene segment acted as functional or pseudogenic. Donor age, sex, ethnicity and CMV serostatus were compiled alongside the repertoire data. Genome-wide SNP genotypes for about 65% of the 666 donors were used in a later genetic analysis, which treated that subset as a discovery cohort. All discovery cohort repertoires had been generated on a single sequencing platform. HLA typing included class I and class II loci at four-digit resolution. The number of donors typed differed by locus, with 629-630 for A, B, C, DRB1 and DQB1, around 560 for DQA1, 600 to 610 for DPA1, and approximately 470 for DPB1. Because of strong linkage in the cohort, a handful of DR-DQ haplotypes were treated as single units for association and clustering. Among several hundred genotyped donors of the cohort, an average of around 250,000 unique TCR beta nucleotide sequences was sequenced per donor, of which roughly 18% were non-productive. Beyond this particular receptor, the publication reports: When HLA alleles, especially DR and DQ, strongly co-occurred, TCR associations were difficult to assign to individual alleles. In a later analysis, some 18,000 TCR beta sequences were associated with specific HLA alleles at a false discovery rate of 0.05. In a later analysis, the rate of TCR association differed among HLA loci, with DRB1 alleles having the most associated TCRs and HLA-C alleles having the fewest. Because HLA typing was missing for some donors at each locus, association tests included only the typed subset. Correlated functional status among segregating V segments might be attributable to linkage disequilibrium, but an unknown experimental factor could not be ruled out. The earlier analysis of approximately 540 of the donors excluded about 16 rarely observed V segments, including chromosome 9 orphons, because counts were too low. A later analysis found that most CMV-associated TCR beta chains appeared HLA-restricted, with HLA associations seemingly driven largely by CMV exposure. In this cohort, only TCR beta chains were sequenced, and detectable features were limited by the absence of alpha or paired-chain data. According to a later analysis, parvovirus B19, influenza, CMV and Epstein-Barr virus appeared linked to several top co-occurrence clusters. A cluster of highly shared sequence variants was judged likely to be a technical artifact of the sequencing pipeline. The presence/absence analyses assumed that sequencing depth was roughly uniform across donors, and that assumption may not be true. Some IMGT-functional V segments, including TRBV6-2 and TRBV6-3, could not be distinguished by the 87-base-pair reads and were therefore excluded. Most TCR sequences were seen in very few donors, while some public TCRs were found in many individuals. A further reported finding was that TCR beta sequences accurately predicted the HLA-A and HLA-B alleles for most subjects in the first cohort. According to a later genetic analysis, donors in an Asian-associated ancestry cluster had fewer N-insertions in productive TCRs than the approximately 710-donor mean. The only immune exposure information available for the cohort was CMV serostatus. Compared with equally common non-associated chains, HLA-associated TCR beta chains in a later analysis were more clonally expanded and had lower generation probabilities. In vitro tests confirmed that three of the cytomegalovirus-associated TCR beta chains recognize cytomegalovirus antigens. The study listed 150 to 200 TCR beta chains as associated with cytomegalovirus. In both the original and validation cohorts, the classifier was reported to diagnose cytomegalovirus status with high specificity and sensitivity. Broadly in line with IMGT annotations, most TCR beta V segments showed up in productive rearrangements about 87% or about 30% of the time in an earlier analysis of several hundred of the donors. An association between a missense DCLRE1C variant and V-gene and J-gene trimming of TCR beta chains was found in a later genetic analysis and replicated in an independent cohort. The authors suggested that the approach could potentially be generalized to other disease states and immunological phenotypes.

Receptor libraries were prepared by the immunoSEQ multiplex PCR assay. The multiplex PCR relied on a mix of 60 forward primers for TCR Vbeta segments and 13 reverse primers for TCR Jbeta segments. The CDR3 region of rearranged TCR beta genes was amplified from genomic DNA with a multiplex PCR assay. The amplified TCR beta libraries were sequenced on the Illumina HiSeq System as 87-base-pair reads. The study's own analysis went as follows. Across the 640 or so repertoires, a later analysis counted approximately 83 million unique TCR beta chains, roughly 11 million of which were shared by at least two donors. Raw reads were error-corrected and collapsed into unique sequences by a nearest-neighbor algorithm in which closely related sequences were merged to remove PCR and sequencing errors. To assign V, D and J gene segments, CDR3 sequences were aligned to IMGT reference sequences. For a sequence to be retained, at least a six-nucleotide match to both a V gene segment and a J gene segment was required. Rearrangements were classified as productive when the CDR3 lacked stop codons and remained in frame with V and J, and all other rearrangements were classified as non-productive. Following IMGT convention, CDR3 was defined as the stretch from the second conserved V-encoded cysteine to the conserved J-encoded phenylalanine. In an earlier analysis of more than 550 of the donors, sequences lacking an unambiguous match to a single V gene segment were excluded. In an earlier analysis of 450 to 700 of the donors, V segments were called functional above 56.7% productive rearrangements and were called segregating when the between-donor standard deviation exceeded 5%. To diagnose cytomegalovirus status from the catalog of TCR beta chain sequences, a statistical classification framework was built. V and J gene assignment, in a later analysis, came from comparing TCR nucleotide sequences with IMGT/GENE-DB human TR gene sequences. In a later analysis, CDR3 sequences and most-parsimonious VDJ recombination scenarios were assigned using the TCRdist pipeline. In a later analysis, each TCR beta chain was defined by its CDR3 amino acid sequence together with its V-gene family, and reads without a unique V-gene family were excluded. To address suspected cross-contamination and a sequencing artifact, a later analysis removed 592 highly shared, low-generation-probability nucleotide sequences. For each public chain, a later analysis derived a clonal expansion index from normalized ranks of inferred template counts within each repertoire. In a later analysis, generation probabilities were computed with a VDJ recombination model fitted to out-of-frame rearrangements, and the resulting probabilities were checked against IGoR. Hypergeometric tests were used in a later analysis to score TCR-TCR, TCR-HLA and TCR-CMV co-occurrence, with a repertoire-size bias correction applied to the TCR pairs. A later analysis estimated false discovery rates by permuting HLA or CMV assignments 20 times. In a later analysis, co-occurring TCRs were grouped using DBSCAN, and TCRdist sequence similarity was added for clustering within HLA-allele-positive subsets. Repertoires with fewer than 30,000 or more than 120,000 public chains, plus five repertoires with anomalous nucleotide sharing, were excluded from co-occurrence clustering. TCRdb stores this immuneACCESS table with in-frame sequences only. Part of the clones is absent; in the studies checked, under half of the shortfall reflects unresolved V genes, and no reason is known for the rest. That table gives V, J and clone size, and the DNA gave D and trimming. This sample is represented by more than 95,000 clones; 60% to 85% of them were singletons. Jointly, the top ten make up 5.6% of the sample.

The CDR1 and CDR2 encoded by the germline V gene (reference sequence) are GTSNPN and SVGIG. The CDR3 runs 13 amino acids, cysteine and phenylalanine included. Solely the CDR3 DNA is kept, with 39 bases framed from the first base. The V end gives up 5 bases and the J end 8 bases, leaving 8 bases in the junction not matched to a gene. As to this clone: This clone's antigen is unknown. Base qualities were left out, and no much larger clone turns up one base away.

The cohort consisted of 650 to 850 healthy bone marrow donors. Cohort members were all nominally healthy when sampled, although unrecorded immune exposures were likely present. The donor was CMV seronegative and was included in the group of several hundred seronegative cohort members. Each donor provided a peripheral blood sample, and peripheral blood mononuclear cells were used for TCR beta sequencing. The Qiagen DNeasy Blood Extraction Kit was used to extract genomic DNA from the blood cell samples. This sequence uses TRBV30 and TRBJ2-1, with 8 bases aligning to TRBD2. The receptor comes from a male donor in good health and CMV-seronegative. The sequencing input was PBMCs. The DNA reads as follows: TGTGCCTGGGGCCGGGGGGGTGGCGATGAGCAGTTCTTC. Translated, it gives CAWGRGGGDEQFF.